A single sample is the source of the 17 T cell receptor beta chains below, sequenced in a study of post-analysis software for immune sequencing data. General observations from the study: Patients showed TRBV5-6, TRBV5-1 and TRBV20-1 among roughly 5 TRBV segments more frequent than in controls.

Prepared libraries of TCR beta cDNA carried unique molecular identifiers. TCRdb called the PCR reads again in MiXCR, with one record for every CDR3 protein. The sample lists some 690,000 distinct CDR3 sequences; 25% to 30% were seen once. No antigen is known for these receptors. Source material: blood. The origin of the receptors is a girl under 18 with multiple sclerosis.

The rearrangement links TRBV7-7 to TRBJ2-7, with D maybe TRBD1 (6 bases). The J call may be in error: the DNA end matches TRBJ2-5 better. Germline CDR1 SSHAT, CDR2 FNYEAQ (reference sequence). CDR3 length: 13 amino acids. CDR3 coding DNA: TGTGCCAGCAGTTACGACAGGACCGGGACCCAGTACTTC. Amino acid sequence: CASSYDRTGTQYF.

This clonotype was recorded at least ten times. The chain combines TRBV10-3 with TRBJ2-5; 14 positions match TRBD2. CDR1 ENHRY and CDR2 SYGVKD come from the germline V gene. Unmatched junction bases numbered 9, after V lost 4 bases and J lost 2 bases. CDR3 length: 18 residues. The CDR3 coding sequence is TGTGCCATCAGTGCCGGACTAGCGGGAGGACTTCGTCAAGAGACCCAGTACTTC. This gives the protein CAISAGLAGGLRQETQYF.

V is TRBV18 and J is TRBJ1-2; maybe TRBD1 (6 bases). The CDR3 runs to 14 residues. V was cut by 6 bases and J by 6 bases, with 17 bases left in between. Per the germline V gene, CDR1 is KGHSH and CDR2 is LQKENI. DNA for the CDR3: TGTGCCAGCTCCTCGGACGGGGGGCCGGATGGCTACACCTTC. Amino acid sequence: CASSSDGGPDGYTF.

J is TRBJ2-1 and V is TRBV18; possibly TRBD2 for D (6 bases). Germline values: CDR1 KGHSH, CDR2 LQKENI. V was clipped by 1 base and J by 5 bases, with 12 bases between them. CDR3 length: 15 residues. The CDR3 DNA reads as TGTGCCAGCTCACCACGGACGGGACTTAACAATGAGCAGTTCTTC. Encoded protein: CASSPRTGLNNEQFF.

A few counts support this clonotype. The J gene is TRBJ2-3, the V gene TRBV3-1; perhaps TRBD1 as D (6 bases). Trimming shortened V by 0 bases and J by 0 bases, and 10 bases separated the two germline ends. This CDR3 has 16 amino acids. Per germline, CDR1 LGHDT and CDR2 YNNKEL (reference sequence). CDR3 sequence (DNA): TGTGCCAGCAGCCAAGAGGGCAGGGGAAGCACAGATACGCAGTATTTT. Its translation: CASSQEGRGSTDTQYF.

CDR3 in amino acids: CASNLQPNSNQPQHF. In DNA, the CDR3 is TGTGCCAGCAACTTACAGCCGAATAGCAATCAGCCCCAGCATTTT. The chain is built from TRBV27 and TRBJ1-5; no clear D. This CDR3 region has 15 residues. Trimming removed 7 bases from V and 0 bases from J, with 13 bases in between. Germline V gives CDR1 MNHEY, CDR2 SMNVEV (reference sequence).

This chain uses TRBV3-1 with TRBJ1-5; perhaps TRBD1 as D (5 bases). V lost 1 base and J lost 5, with 9 bases in between. The CDR3 is 14 amino acids. Germline-derived CDR1 and CDR2 are LGHDT and YNNKEL (reference sequence). CDR3 protein: CASSQAREDQPQHF. Written as DNA, the CDR3 is TGTGCCAGCAGCCAAGCCAGGGAAGATCAGCCCCAGCATTTT.

V is TRBV29-1 and J is TRBJ2-7; no firm D call. The CDR3 sequence is 13 residues long. V was shortened by 0 bases and J by 6 bases, with 12 bases between the two germline ends. Germline loops: CDR1 SQVTM, CDR2 ANQGSEA. CDR3 coding DNA: TGCAGCGTTGAAGAACGGGTCTTGGGCGAGCAGTACTTC. This translates into CSVEERVLGEQYF.

The CDR3 loop is CASSLVLGRLSGNTIYF. The CDR3 DNA reads TGCGCCAGCAGCTTGGTTCTCGGCAGACTCTCTGGAAACACCATATATTTT. The J gene is TRBJ1-3, the V gene TRBV5-1; D remains unclear. The CDR3 extends over 17 amino acids. Germline assignment: CDR1 SGHRS and CDR2 YFSETQ. Trimming took off 0 bases at V and 0 bases at J, with 13 bases between the two ends.

The rearrangement joins TRBV21-1 to TRBJ2-1; TRBD1, the table's D call, was not compared with the DNA. TRBV21-1 represents a pseudogene. The CDR3 loop spans 15 amino acids. The DNA for the CDR3 is TGTGCCAGCAGCAAAAGCCCGGGGGGGTGCTATGAGCAGTTCTTC. Residues: CASSKSPGGCYEQFF.

As for this clonotype: At one boundary the junction diverges from the germline segment, which might be a read error. The V and J genes are TRBV4-3 and TRBJ1-6; D is undetermined. There are 14 residues in the CDR3. The germline CDR1 and CDR2 sequences are LGHNA and YSLEER. CDR3 DNA sequence: TGCGCCTGCAGTGACCACAGTTATAATTCACCCCTCCACTTT. Its protein product is CACSDHSYNSPLHF.

This clonotype came up many times. This sequence joins TRBV6-6 and TRBJ1-2; 8 bases agree with TRBD1. This CDR3 region has 13 residues. V shed 0 bases, J shed 6 bases, and the junction held 0 bases outside the gene matches. Germline CDR1 and CDR2: MNHNY and SVGAGI (reference sequence). The CDR3 DNA reads TGTGCCAGCAGTTACTCGACAGGGGATGGCTACACCTTC. Its translation is CASSYSTGDGYTF.

The chain uses TRBV20-1 and TRBJ2-1, with 13 bases fitting TRBD2. Germline CDR1 reads DFQATT; CDR2 reads SNEGSKA (reference sequence). This CDR3 is built from 13 residues. The CDR3 loop reads CGPTSGRYNEQFF. The CDR3 DNA sequence: TGCGGACCGACTAGCGGGAGGTACAATGAGCAGTTCTTC.

This clonotype appeared a few times. The chain couples TRBV24-1 to TRBJ1-4; perhaps TRBD1 as D (5 bases). The germline V gene has CDR1 KGHDR and CDR2 SFDVKD. This CDR3 contains 14 residues. The V end lost 7 bases, the J end lost 10 bases, and 18 bases lay between the germline ends. CDR3 in amino acids: CATSEGTSAGKLFF. The CDR3 DNA follows: TGTGCCACCAGCGAAGGGACCTCCGCCGGAAAACTGTTTTTT.

About this clonotype itself: A read error may produce the germline difference seen at one junction end. The chain is built from TRBV5-1 and TRBJ2-2; 8 nucleotides line up with TRBD2. Germline CDR1 and CDR2: SGHRS and YFSETQ. The length of the CDR3 is 16 residues. CDR3 coding DNA: TGCGCCAGCAGCATCTCGGGACTAGGCTTTACCGGGGGGCTGTTTTTT. It yields the protein CASSISGLGFTGGLFF. Using reference TRBV5-1 and TRBJ2-2 for the parts outside the CDR3, the full variable domain is KAGVTQTPRYLIKTRGQQVTLSCSPISGHRSVSWYQQTPGQGLQFLFEYFSETQRNKGNFPGRFSGRQFSNSRSEMNVSTLELGDSALYLCASSISGLGFTGGLFFGEGSRLTVL.

This clonotype has only one observation. The rearrangement links TRBV13 to TRBJ2-7; 11 positions agree with TRBD1. Per the germline V gene, CDR1 is PRHDT and CDR2 is FYEKMQ (reference sequence). This CDR3 is built from 14 residues. V was clipped by 5 bases and J by 11 bases; unmatched bases: 11. The CDR3 DNA reads TGTGCCAGCAGCGTCCGGGACAGGGGGTCCAGTGAGTACTTC. It is translated as CASSVRDRGSSEYF.

The chain uses TRBV7-2 and TRBJ2-5, with 9 bases that match TRBD1. Germline assignment: CDR1 SGHTA and CDR2 FQGNSA. The CDR3 is 15 residues long. The ends lost 5 bases at V and 7 bases at J; junction bases unmatched: 11. The DNA for the CDR3 is TGTGCCAGCAGCCGGGACAGGGTAGGGCGGGGGACCCAGTACTTC. Translation: CASSRDRVGRGTQYF.